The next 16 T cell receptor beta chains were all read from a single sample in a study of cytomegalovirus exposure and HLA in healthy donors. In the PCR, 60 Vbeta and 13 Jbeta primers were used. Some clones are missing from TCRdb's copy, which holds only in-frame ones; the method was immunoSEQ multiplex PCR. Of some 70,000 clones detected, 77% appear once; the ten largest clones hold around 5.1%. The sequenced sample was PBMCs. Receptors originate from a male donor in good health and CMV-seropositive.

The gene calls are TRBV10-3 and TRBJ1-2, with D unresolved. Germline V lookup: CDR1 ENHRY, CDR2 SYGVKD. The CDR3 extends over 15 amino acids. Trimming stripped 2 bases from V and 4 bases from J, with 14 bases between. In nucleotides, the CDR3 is TGTGCCATCAGTGAGGAGGTGGGGAGGCCCTATGGCTACACCTTC. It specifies CAISEEVGRPYGYTF.

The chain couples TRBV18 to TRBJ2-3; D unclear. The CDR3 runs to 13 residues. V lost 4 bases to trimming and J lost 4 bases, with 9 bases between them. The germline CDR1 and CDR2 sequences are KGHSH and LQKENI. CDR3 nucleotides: TGTGCCAGCTCACTCGGTGCGGCAGATACGCAGTATTTT. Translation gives CASSLGAADTQYF.

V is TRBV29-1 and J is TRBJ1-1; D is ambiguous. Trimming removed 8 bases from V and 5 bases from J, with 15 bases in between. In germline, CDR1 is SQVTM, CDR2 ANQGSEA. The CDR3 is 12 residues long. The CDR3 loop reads CSLRVFGTEAFF. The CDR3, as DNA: TGCAGCCTGCGGGTATTCGGGACTGAAGCTTTCTTT. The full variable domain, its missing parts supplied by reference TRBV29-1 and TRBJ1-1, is SAVISQKPSRDICQRGTSLTIQCQVDSQVTMMFWYRQQPGQSLTLIATANQGSEATYESGFVIDKFPISRPNLTFSTLTVSNMSPEDSSIYLCSLRVFGTEAFFGQGTRLTVV.

CDR3 nucleotides: TGCGCCAGCAGCTTGGGGACAGACTATGGCTACACCTTC. Translation: CASSLGTDYGYTF. This chain uses TRBV5-1 with TRBJ1-2; D possibly corresponds to TRBD1 (6 bases). CDR1 is SGHRS and CDR2 is YFSETQ in the germline V gene. The CDR3 totals 13 residues. V gave up 0 bases and J gave up 3 bases, with 6 bases separating them.

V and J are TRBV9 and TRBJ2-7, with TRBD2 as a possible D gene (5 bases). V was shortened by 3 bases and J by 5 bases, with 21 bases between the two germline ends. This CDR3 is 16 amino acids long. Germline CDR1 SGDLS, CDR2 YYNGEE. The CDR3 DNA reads TGTGCCAGCAGCGCATTAAGGACTGGCACTGAGGACGAGCAGTACTTC. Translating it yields CASSALRTGTEDEQYF.

The CDR3 loop is CASTEEGSTDTQYF. Here the CDR3 DNA reads TGCGCCAGCACCGAGGAGGGCTCCACAGATACGCAGTATTTT. The rearrangement uses TRBV10-2 and TRBJ2-3; TRBD2 is a possible D gene (6 bases). Per the germline V gene, CDR1 is WSHSY and CDR2 is SAAADI. V was trimmed by 7 bases and J by 2 bases, leaving 13 bases between them. The CDR3 runs 14 residues.

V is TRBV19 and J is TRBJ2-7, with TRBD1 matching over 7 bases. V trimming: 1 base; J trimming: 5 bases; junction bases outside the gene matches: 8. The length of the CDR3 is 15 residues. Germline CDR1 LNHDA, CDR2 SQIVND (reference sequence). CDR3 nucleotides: TGTGCCAGTAGTATAGTACAGGGGAGTTTGGACGAGCAGTACTTC. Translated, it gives CASSIVQGSLDEQYF.

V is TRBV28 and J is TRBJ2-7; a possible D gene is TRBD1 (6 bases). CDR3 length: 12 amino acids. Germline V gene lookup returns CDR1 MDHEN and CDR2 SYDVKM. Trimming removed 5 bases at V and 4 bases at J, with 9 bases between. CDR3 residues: CASSATGYEQYF. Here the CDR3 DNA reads TGTGCCAGCAGTGCCACAGGGTACGAGCAGTACTTC.

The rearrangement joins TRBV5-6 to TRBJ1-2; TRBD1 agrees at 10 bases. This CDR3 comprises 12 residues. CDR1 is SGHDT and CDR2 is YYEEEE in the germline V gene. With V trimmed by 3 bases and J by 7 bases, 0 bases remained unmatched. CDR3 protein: CASSWDRGGYTF. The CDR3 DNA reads TGTGCCAGCAGCTGGGACAGGGGTGGCTACACCTTC.

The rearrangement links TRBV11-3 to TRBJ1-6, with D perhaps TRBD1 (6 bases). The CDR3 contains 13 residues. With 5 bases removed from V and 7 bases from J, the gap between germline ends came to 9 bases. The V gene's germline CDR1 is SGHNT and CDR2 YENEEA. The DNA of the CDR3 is TGTGCCAGCAGCAGGGACACCAATTCACCCCTCCACTTT. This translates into CASSRDTNSPLHF.

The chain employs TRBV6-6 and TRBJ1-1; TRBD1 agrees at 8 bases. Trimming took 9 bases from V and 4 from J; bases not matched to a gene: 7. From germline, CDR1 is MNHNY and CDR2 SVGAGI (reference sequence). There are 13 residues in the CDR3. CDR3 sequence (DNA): TGTGCCAGTAGACAGGGGCTAGGCACTGAAGCTTTCTTT. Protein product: CASRQGLGTEAFF.

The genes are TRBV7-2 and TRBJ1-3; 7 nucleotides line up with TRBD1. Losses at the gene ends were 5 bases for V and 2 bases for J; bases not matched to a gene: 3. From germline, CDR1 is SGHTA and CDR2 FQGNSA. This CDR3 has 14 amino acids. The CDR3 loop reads CASSPGQTGNTIYF. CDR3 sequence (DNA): TGTGCCAGCAGCCCGGGACAGACTGGAAACACCATATATTTT.

The CDR3 coding sequence is TGCGCCAGCAGCTTAAACTCAGGCGGGGGGGCCTCCTACGAGCAGTACTTC. Encoded protein: CASSLNSGGGASYEQYF. The J gene is TRBJ2-7, the V gene TRBV5-1, with TRBD2 matching 9 bases. Germline lookup yields CDR1 SGHRS and CDR2 YFSETQ. The length of the CDR3 is 17 residues. Trimming took 2 bases from V and 0 from J; bases not matched to a gene: 9.

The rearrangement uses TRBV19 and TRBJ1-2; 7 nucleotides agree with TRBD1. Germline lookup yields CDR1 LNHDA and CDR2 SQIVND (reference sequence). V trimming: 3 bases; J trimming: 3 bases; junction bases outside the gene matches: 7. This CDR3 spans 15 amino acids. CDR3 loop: CASSMATGTDYGYTF. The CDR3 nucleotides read TGTGCCAGTAGTATGGCAACAGGGACAGACTATGGCTACACCTTC.

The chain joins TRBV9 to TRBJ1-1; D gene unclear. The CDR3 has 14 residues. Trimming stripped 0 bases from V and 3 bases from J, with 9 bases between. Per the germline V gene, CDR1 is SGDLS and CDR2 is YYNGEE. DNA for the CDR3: TGTGCCAGCAGCGTAGCTGAGGATTACACTGAAGCTTTCTTT. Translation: CASSVAEDYTEAFF. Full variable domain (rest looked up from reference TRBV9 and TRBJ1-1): DSGVTQTPKHLITATGQRVTLRCSPRSGDLSVYWYQQSLDQGLQFLIQYYNGEERAKGNILERFSAQQFPDLHSELNLSSLELGDSALYFCASSVAEDYTEAFFGQGTRLTVV.

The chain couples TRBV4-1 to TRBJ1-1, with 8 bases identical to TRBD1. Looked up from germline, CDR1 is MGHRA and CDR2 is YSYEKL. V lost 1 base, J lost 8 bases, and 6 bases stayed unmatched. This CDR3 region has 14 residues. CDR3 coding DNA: TGCGCCAGCAGCCAAGTCCCCGGGACAGGCGAAGCTTTCTTT. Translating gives CASSQVPGTGEAFF.